Listed below are T cell receptor beta chains from one sample, sequenced in a study of T-cell reconstitution after alpha-beta-depleted transplantation in children. TCRdb processed the PCR reads anew with MiXCR; each CDR3 protein has one entry. Seen here are 600,000 to 800,000 distinct CDR3 sequences, around 13% observed once, and the top ten hold roughly 0.77%. Sequences were derived from PBMCs, sampled before TCRalphabeta/CD19-depleted stem cell transplant. All receptors derive from a girl aged 2-10 years with congenital amegakaryocytic thrombocytopenia, due to receive a stem cell transplant. Each CDR3 is given with its conserved first and last residue. D genes are given only for firm matches. For some rows the clone size is stated as once, few or many, or as a class when expanded; others skip it.

>TRBJ1-5|.|many|14|TRBV12-3/TRBV12-4
TGTGCCAGCAGTTTAGACGGAATTAATCAGCCCCAGCATTTT
CASSLDGINQPQHF
>TRBJ2-4|TRBD2|many|16|TRBV5-4
TGTGCCAGCAGTTGGGGACTAGCGGGTGACAAAAACATTCAGTACTTC
CASSWGLAGDKNIQYF
>TRBJ2-1|.|many|14|TRBV5-1
TGCGCCAGCAGCTTGGTCGCTGACACCAATGAGCAGTTCTTC
CASSLVADTNEQFF
>TRBJ2-1|TRBD2|few|16|TRBV20-1
TGCAGTGCTAGAGGCTTCGGGACTAGCGGGAAAAATGAGCAGTTCTTC
CSARGFGTSGKNEQFF
>TRBJ2-7|.|few|14|TRBV29-1
TGCAGCGTTGAGTCGACAGGATTATCCAACGAGCAGTACTTC
CSVESTGLSNEQYF
>TRBJ1-6|TRBD1|many|14|TRBV12-3/TRBV12-4
TGTGCCAGCAGTTTAGGGACAGGGAGAGTACCCCTCCACTTT
CASSLGTGRVPLHF
>TRBJ2-7|.|few|13|TRBV29-1
TGCAGCGTTGGGGGGAGCCTCGGGTACGAGCAGTACTTC
CSVGGSLGYEQYF
>TRBJ1-1|.|many|14|TRBV7-2
TGTGCCAGCAGCTTAATGGGGCAGAACACTGAAGCTTTCTTT
CASSLMGQNTEAFF
>TRBJ2-7|.|many|15|TRBV5-1
TGCGCCAGCAGCTCAGGGCTTGGGAGCTCCTACGAGCAGTACTTC
CASSSGLGSSYEQYF
>TRBJ2-3|.|many|14|TRBV5-1
TGCGCCAGCAGCACGGTTGTCGGCACAGATACGCAGTATTTT
CASSTVVGTDTQYF
>TRBJ2-1|.|.|16|TRBV7-6
TGTGCCAGCAGCTTTTATCCGGGGGCGTCCTACAATGAGCAGTTCTTC
CASSFYPGASYNEQFF